This TCR beta chain comes out of a study of cytomegalovirus exposure and HLA in healthy donors. Study-wide results and limits: Association of 16,951 TCR beta sequences with HLA alleles was found at 0.05 false discovery rate in a later analysis. Many donors carried some public TCRs, although rarity characterized most TCR sequences. Available immune exposure information was restricted to CMV serostatus only. Cytomegalovirus-associated TCR beta chains were listed, numbering 150 to 200.

60 Vbeta and 13 Jbeta primers were used in PCR. Assay: immunoSEQ multiplex PCR; the TCRdb copy retains only in-frame clones and omits some. The table records roughly 100,000 clones, around 80% of them present only once. The CDR3 spans 18 residues. V was clipped by 0 bases and J by 3 bases; unmatched bases: 10. The germline CDR1 and CDR2 sequences are SGHTA and FQGTGA. As to this clone: Its antigen is as yet unknown.

The sequenced sample was PBMCs. The sequence came from a man aged 35 to 55 in good health and CMV-seropositive. The chain carries TRBV7-3 and TRBJ2-5; the match to TRBD2 covers 10 bases. The CDR3 is CASSLTSSGRGREETQYF. As DNA, the CDR3 is TGTGCCAGCAGCTTAACCTCAAGCGGGAGGGGGCGAGAAGAGACCCAGTACTTC.